This T cell receptor (beta chain) was recovered during a study of cytomegalovirus exposure and HLA in healthy donors. Though nominally healthy at sampling, donors likely had unrecorded immune exposures. Findings and caveats of the study: In a later analysis, several top co-occurrence clusters appeared linked to parvovirus B19, influenza, CMV and Epstein-Barr virus. Later on, an analysis tied 15,000 to 20,000 TCR beta sequences to HLA alleles at 0.05 false discovery rate. About 87% or about 30% of the time was how often most TCR beta V segments were productive, according to an earlier analysis.

Vbeta (60) and Jbeta (13) primers were used in the PCR. Measured with immunoSEQ multiplex PCR; TCRdb has only the in-frame clones, and not every one. Found here are roughly 100,000 clones, 10% to 15% of them singletons; the top ten hold more than 15%. Concerning this clone: Its antigen is currently unknown.

V gave up 5 bases and J gave up 4 bases; unmatched junction bases: 6. CDR3 length equals 14 residues. In germline, CDR1 is SGHRS, CDR2 YFSETQ. The sample comprised PBMCs. This chain links TRBV5-1 with TRBJ2-1; 7 bases align to TRBD2. The receptor comes from a man aged 40-50 years in good health and CMV-seropositive. Here the CDR3 reads CASRPSGNYNEQFF. The CDR3, as DNA: TGCGCCAGCAGACCGAGCGGGAATTACAATGAGCAGTTCTTC.